A single sample is the source of the 22 T cell receptor beta chains below, sequenced in a study of OX40 agonist ivuxolimab in advanced cancers. Library prep was done by the immunoSEQ multiplex PCR assay. TCRdb took over this immuneACCESS table, retaining in-frame rearrangements with V and J assigned. Such tables are incomplete; in checked studies, under half of the missing clones stem from an unresolved V gene, and the remainder is unexplained. The sample table lists 41,000 or so clones, roughly 80% of them with a count of one. 22% of the sample rests with the top ten. Sequencing was performed on CD4+ or CD8+ T cells sorted from blood, taken in a trial of the OX40 agonist ivuxolimab. Receptor source: an adult with an advanced solid tumor such as melanoma, head and neck, liver or kidney cancer.

The chain joins TRBV7-2 to TRBJ2-3; the match to TRBD2 covers 14 bases. Germline loops: CDR1 SGHTA, CDR2 FQGNSA. The CDR3 sequence is 19 residues long. After removal of 4 bases from V and 0 bases from J, the junction contained 9 bases not matched to a gene. DNA for the CDR3: TGTGCCAGCAGCTCTCGGACTAGCGGGGGGCGACCTAGCACAGATACGCAGTATTTT. Translating it yields CASSSRTSGGRPSTDTQYF.

The count of this clone is one. The chain employs TRBV7-8 and TRBJ2-7; perhaps TRBD2 as D (6 bases). Trimming took off 3 bases at V and 2 bases at J, with 8 bases between the two ends. CDR1 and CDR2 from the germline V gene are SGHVS and FQNEAQ. The CDR3 runs to 13 residues. In nucleotides, the CDR3 is TGTGCCAGCAGCTTGTCGGGGGCCTACGAGCAGTACTTC. This translates into CASSLSGAYEQYF.

This chain joins TRBV5-1 and TRBJ2-4, with TRBD1 as a possible D gene (6 bases). Deletions cut 4 bases from V and 0 bases from J, with 11 bases between. There are 15 residues in the CDR3. CDR1 SGHRS and CDR2 YFSETQ come from the germline V gene. CDR3 nucleotide sequence: TGCGCCAGCAGCCTGGGGGCGGTAGCCAAAAACATTCAGTACTTC. Protein: CASSLGAVAKNIQYF.

V gene TRBV7-3 combines with J gene TRBJ2-1; no clear D gene. The CDR3 runs to 14 residues. Trimming shortened V by 5 bases and J by 7 bases, and 15 bases separated the two germline ends. Germline V lookup: CDR1 SGHTA, CDR2 FQGTGA. DNA for the CDR3: TGTGCCAGCAGCCCGACGGTACTCTCTAATGAGCAGTTCTTC. This codes for CASSPTVLSNEQFF.

The genes are TRBV4-3 and TRBJ2-7; D not resolved. Germline V gene lookup returns CDR1 LGHNA and CDR2 YSLEER. V lost 3 bases and J 3 bases, leaving 15 bases between the germline ends. The CDR3 is made up of 15 amino acids. CDR3 in DNA: TGCGCCAGCAGCCAGACCCATTTAACCGGCTACGAGCAGTACTTC. This gives the protein CASSQTHLTGYEQYF.

The chain recombines TRBV7-2 with TRBJ1-6; no reliable D call. CDR1 is SGHTA, CDR2 FQGNSA, per germline. The CDR3 has 15 residues. With 4 bases removed from V and 3 bases from J, the gap between germline ends came to 10 bases. The CDR3 sequence: CASSSAGSYNSPLHF. CDR3 coding DNA: TGTGCCAGCAGCTCGGCGGGCAGCTATAATTCACCCCTCCACTTT.

The chain couples TRBV4-1 to TRBJ2-7, with 14 bases identical to TRBD2. Germline CDR1 is MGHRA and CDR2 is YSYEKL. This CDR3 has 15 amino acids. J gave up 5 bases and V 6 bases, and 6 bases lay outside the gene matches. The CDR3 loop is CASRPLTSGRDEQYF. The CDR3 DNA follows: TGCGCCAGCAGGCCTCTGACTAGCGGGAGGGACGAGCAGTACTTC.

The V call is TRBV2, the J call TRBJ1-5, with D possibly being TRBD1 (6 bases). The CDR3 has 15 residues. CDR1 is SNHLY and CDR2 is FYNNEI in the germline V gene. Deletions cut 4 bases from V and 2 bases from J, with 12 bases between. The CDR3 DNA is TGTGCCAGCAGTGTAACGGCAGGGGGCAATCAGCCCCAGCATTTT. It encodes CASSVTAGGNQPQHF.

This clone showed up many times. The genes are TRBV28 and TRBJ2-7; 10 bases are a match to TRBD2. The CDR3 runs to 14 residues. The germline V gene has CDR1 MDHEN and CDR2 SYDVKM. V was pared by 4 bases and J by 0 bases, with 0 bases of the junction left unmatched. The CDR3 DNA sequence: TGTGCCAGCAGTTCTAGCGGGAGCTCCTACGAGCAGTACTTC. Translating it yields CASSSSGSSYEQYF.

This chain connects TRBV6-5 to TRBJ1-1; D remains unclear. V was clipped by 8 bases and J by 5 bases, with 12 bases between them. This CDR3 spans 12 amino acids. Per germline, CDR1 MNHEY and CDR2 SVGAGI. CDR3 residues: CASGTIGTEAFF. The CDR3 DNA reads as TGTGCCAGCGGCACCATCGGGACTGAAGCTTTCTTT.

The rearrangement uses TRBV7-2 and TRBJ1-6, with a tentative D call TRBD1 (5 bases). CDR1 is SGHTA and CDR2 is FQGNSA in the germline V gene. Trimming removed 3 bases from V and 3 bases from J, with 21 bases in between. The CDR3 sequence is 19 residues long. This CDR3 is CASSFRRGASSIYNSPLHF. CDR3 nucleotides: TGTGCCAGCAGCTTTCGTAGAGGGGCCTCCTCTATCTATAATTCACCCCTCCACTTT.

The chain couples TRBV5-6 to TRBJ2-5; 7 bases line up with TRBD2. The CDR3 runs 16 residues. Germline CDR1 SGHDT, CDR2 YYEEEE. With 3 bases clipped from V and 5 bases from J, the junction kept 13 bases outside the gene matches. The CDR3 sequence: CASSWPSGDRGETQYF. The CDR3 DNA follows: TGTGCCAGCAGCTGGCCGAGCGGGGACCGAGGGGAGACCCAGTACTTC.

V is TRBV11-2 and J is TRBJ2-1; maybe TRBD2 (6 bases). This CDR3 has 15 residues. Trimming left V 4 bases short and J 8 bases short, with 18 bases between. From germline, CDR1 is SGHAT and CDR2 FQNNGV. The CDR3 sequence is CASSSRDAGKDEQFF. The CDR3 region has the DNA TGTGCCAGCAGCTCGCGGGACGCCGGCAAGGATGAGCAGTTCTTC.

The chain couples TRBV28 to TRBJ2-5; weak D call: TRBD1 (5 bases). CDR1 is MDHEN and CDR2 is SYDVKM in the germline V gene. The germline V and J ends were trimmed by 6 bases and 5 bases, with 10 bases remaining between them. The CDR3 is made up of 12 amino acids. CDR3 region: CASRGLRETQYF. The CDR3 bases are TGTGCCAGCAGGGGGCTTAGGGAGACCCAGTACTTC.

The genes are TRBV4-3 and TRBJ1-1, with unresolved D. Deletions cut 3 bases from V and 1 base from J, with 9 bases between. Looked up from germline, CDR1 is LGHNA and CDR2 is YSLEER. CDR3 length: 14 residues. The CDR3 region is CASSQKLGNTEAFF. CDR3 sequence (DNA): TGCGCCAGCAGCCAGAAACTTGGGAACACTGAAGCTTTCTTT.

In its sample, this clone is medium-sized (0.01 to 0.1%). The gene calls are TRBV30 and TRBJ1-5; unclear D gene. Trimming took off 2 bases at V and 2 bases at J, with 10 bases between the two ends. This CDR3 is 14 amino acids long. Germline CDR1 and CDR2: GTSNPN and SVGIG (reference sequence). Written as DNA, the CDR3 is TGTGCCTGGAGTAAGACCCAGGGCAATCAGCCCCAGCATTTT. Translation: CAWSKTQGNQPQHF. Full variable domain (rest looked up from reference TRBV30 and TRBJ1-5): SQTIHQWPATLVQPVGSPLSLECTVEGTSNPNLYWYRQAAGRGLQLLFYSVGIGQISSEVPQNLSASRPQDRQFILSSKKLLLSDSGFYLCAWSKTQGNQPQHFGDGTRLSIL.

The gene calls are TRBV5-1 and TRBJ1-4; TRBD1 matches 7 bases. Looked up from germline, CDR1 is SGHRS and CDR2 is YFSETQ. This CDR3 is 14 amino acids long. With V trimmed by 3 bases and J by 4 bases, 3 bases remained unmatched. The CDR3 loop reads CASSSGQLNEKLFF. The CDR3, as DNA: TGCGCCAGCAGCTCGGGACAGCTTAATGAAAAACTGTTTTTT.

This sequence joins TRBV27 and TRBJ2-7; D is perhaps TRBD1 (6 bases). The V and J ends lost 4 bases and 4 bases respectively, with 14 bases between them. This CDR3 is built from 14 residues. Per the germline V gene, CDR1 is MNHEY and CDR2 is SMNVEV (reference sequence). The CDR3: CASSSGQPAYEQYF. DNA for the CDR3: TGTGCCAGCAGTTCAGGACAGCCCGCGTACGAGCAGTACTTC.

This chain connects TRBV6-5 to TRBJ1-2, with D possibly TRBD1 on 6 matching bases. The CDR3 sequence is 13 residues long. Looked up from germline, CDR1 is MNHEY and CDR2 is SVGAGI. V was cut by 11 bases and J by 3 bases, with 16 bases left in between. CDR3 sequence reads: CAANGGGYYGYTF. CDR3 DNA: TGTGCCGCCAACGGGGGCGGTTACTATGGCTACACCTTC.

This rearrangement joins TRBV5-1 to TRBJ2-2; 8 bases align to TRBD2. Germline CDR1 is SGHRS and CDR2 is YFSETQ. With 4 bases clipped from V and 1 base from J, the junction kept 6 bases outside the gene matches. The CDR3 contains 16 residues. CDR3 amino acids: CASSPGLARNTGELFF. DNA of the CDR3: TGCGCCAGCAGCCCAGGACTAGCCAGGAACACCGGGGAGCTGTTTTTT.

The V and J genes are TRBV7-6 and TRBJ2-2, with a possible D match to TRBD1 (5 bases). This CDR3 region has 14 residues. The germline gives CDR1 SGHVS, CDR2 FNYEAQ. Trimming removed 1 base at V and 4 bases at J, with 7 bases between. The CDR3 here is CASSLGQGTGELFF. CDR3 DNA: TGTGCCAGCAGCTTAGGGCAGGGCACCGGGGAGCTGTTTTTT.

The chain is built from TRBV6-5 and TRBJ1-2; 7 positions agree with TRBD1. This CDR3 is 13 amino acids long. V lost 7 bases and J lost 2; bases outside the gene matches: 4. Looked up from germline, CDR1 is MNHEY and CDR2 is SVGAGI. The CDR3 is CASTQQGNYGYTF. The DNA of the CDR3 is TGTGCCAGCACCCAACAGGGGAACTATGGCTACACCTTC.